This T cell receptor beta chain was identified in a study of tumor-infiltrating lymphocytes in primary liver carcinoma. It was from roughly 20-30 mg of unsorted bulk tissue that RNA and DNA were co-extracted. About this clonotype itself: This may stem from a read error, because a much larger clone lies one nucleotide away.

Germline-derived CDR1 and CDR2 are SEHNR and FQNEAQ (reference sequence). This CDR3 comprises 17 residues. From around 0.5 ug of total RNA, TCR beta-specific cDNA was reverse-transcribed using a constant-region primer. Libraries for TCR beta were built through three nested multiplex PCR rounds, which together made up a slightly modified ARM-PCR procedure. TRBV1-TRBV30 forward primers and a C-beta reverse primer were used in the first two PCR rounds, which each ran for 9 to 10 cycles. TCRdb used MiXCR to reprocess the multiplex PCR reads, holding one entry per CDR3 protein. The table records fewer than 150,000 distinct CDR3 sequences, about 59% of them present only once.

The specimen sequenced was liver tumor tissue from sampling region 1. Subset here: tumor region T1, superior pole. This chain uses TRBV7-9 with TRBJ2-1, with 9 bases fitting TRBD1. The J call could be wrong; TRBJ2-7 is a better fit for the DNA end. The receptor comes from a woman between 55 and 75 years old with primary liver carcinoma and hepatitis B virus infection. The chain's CDR3 is CASSAPGTGGFYNEQYF. The DNA of the CDR3 is TGTGCCAGCAGCGCCCCTGGAACAGGGGGCTTCTACAATGAGCAGTACTTC.